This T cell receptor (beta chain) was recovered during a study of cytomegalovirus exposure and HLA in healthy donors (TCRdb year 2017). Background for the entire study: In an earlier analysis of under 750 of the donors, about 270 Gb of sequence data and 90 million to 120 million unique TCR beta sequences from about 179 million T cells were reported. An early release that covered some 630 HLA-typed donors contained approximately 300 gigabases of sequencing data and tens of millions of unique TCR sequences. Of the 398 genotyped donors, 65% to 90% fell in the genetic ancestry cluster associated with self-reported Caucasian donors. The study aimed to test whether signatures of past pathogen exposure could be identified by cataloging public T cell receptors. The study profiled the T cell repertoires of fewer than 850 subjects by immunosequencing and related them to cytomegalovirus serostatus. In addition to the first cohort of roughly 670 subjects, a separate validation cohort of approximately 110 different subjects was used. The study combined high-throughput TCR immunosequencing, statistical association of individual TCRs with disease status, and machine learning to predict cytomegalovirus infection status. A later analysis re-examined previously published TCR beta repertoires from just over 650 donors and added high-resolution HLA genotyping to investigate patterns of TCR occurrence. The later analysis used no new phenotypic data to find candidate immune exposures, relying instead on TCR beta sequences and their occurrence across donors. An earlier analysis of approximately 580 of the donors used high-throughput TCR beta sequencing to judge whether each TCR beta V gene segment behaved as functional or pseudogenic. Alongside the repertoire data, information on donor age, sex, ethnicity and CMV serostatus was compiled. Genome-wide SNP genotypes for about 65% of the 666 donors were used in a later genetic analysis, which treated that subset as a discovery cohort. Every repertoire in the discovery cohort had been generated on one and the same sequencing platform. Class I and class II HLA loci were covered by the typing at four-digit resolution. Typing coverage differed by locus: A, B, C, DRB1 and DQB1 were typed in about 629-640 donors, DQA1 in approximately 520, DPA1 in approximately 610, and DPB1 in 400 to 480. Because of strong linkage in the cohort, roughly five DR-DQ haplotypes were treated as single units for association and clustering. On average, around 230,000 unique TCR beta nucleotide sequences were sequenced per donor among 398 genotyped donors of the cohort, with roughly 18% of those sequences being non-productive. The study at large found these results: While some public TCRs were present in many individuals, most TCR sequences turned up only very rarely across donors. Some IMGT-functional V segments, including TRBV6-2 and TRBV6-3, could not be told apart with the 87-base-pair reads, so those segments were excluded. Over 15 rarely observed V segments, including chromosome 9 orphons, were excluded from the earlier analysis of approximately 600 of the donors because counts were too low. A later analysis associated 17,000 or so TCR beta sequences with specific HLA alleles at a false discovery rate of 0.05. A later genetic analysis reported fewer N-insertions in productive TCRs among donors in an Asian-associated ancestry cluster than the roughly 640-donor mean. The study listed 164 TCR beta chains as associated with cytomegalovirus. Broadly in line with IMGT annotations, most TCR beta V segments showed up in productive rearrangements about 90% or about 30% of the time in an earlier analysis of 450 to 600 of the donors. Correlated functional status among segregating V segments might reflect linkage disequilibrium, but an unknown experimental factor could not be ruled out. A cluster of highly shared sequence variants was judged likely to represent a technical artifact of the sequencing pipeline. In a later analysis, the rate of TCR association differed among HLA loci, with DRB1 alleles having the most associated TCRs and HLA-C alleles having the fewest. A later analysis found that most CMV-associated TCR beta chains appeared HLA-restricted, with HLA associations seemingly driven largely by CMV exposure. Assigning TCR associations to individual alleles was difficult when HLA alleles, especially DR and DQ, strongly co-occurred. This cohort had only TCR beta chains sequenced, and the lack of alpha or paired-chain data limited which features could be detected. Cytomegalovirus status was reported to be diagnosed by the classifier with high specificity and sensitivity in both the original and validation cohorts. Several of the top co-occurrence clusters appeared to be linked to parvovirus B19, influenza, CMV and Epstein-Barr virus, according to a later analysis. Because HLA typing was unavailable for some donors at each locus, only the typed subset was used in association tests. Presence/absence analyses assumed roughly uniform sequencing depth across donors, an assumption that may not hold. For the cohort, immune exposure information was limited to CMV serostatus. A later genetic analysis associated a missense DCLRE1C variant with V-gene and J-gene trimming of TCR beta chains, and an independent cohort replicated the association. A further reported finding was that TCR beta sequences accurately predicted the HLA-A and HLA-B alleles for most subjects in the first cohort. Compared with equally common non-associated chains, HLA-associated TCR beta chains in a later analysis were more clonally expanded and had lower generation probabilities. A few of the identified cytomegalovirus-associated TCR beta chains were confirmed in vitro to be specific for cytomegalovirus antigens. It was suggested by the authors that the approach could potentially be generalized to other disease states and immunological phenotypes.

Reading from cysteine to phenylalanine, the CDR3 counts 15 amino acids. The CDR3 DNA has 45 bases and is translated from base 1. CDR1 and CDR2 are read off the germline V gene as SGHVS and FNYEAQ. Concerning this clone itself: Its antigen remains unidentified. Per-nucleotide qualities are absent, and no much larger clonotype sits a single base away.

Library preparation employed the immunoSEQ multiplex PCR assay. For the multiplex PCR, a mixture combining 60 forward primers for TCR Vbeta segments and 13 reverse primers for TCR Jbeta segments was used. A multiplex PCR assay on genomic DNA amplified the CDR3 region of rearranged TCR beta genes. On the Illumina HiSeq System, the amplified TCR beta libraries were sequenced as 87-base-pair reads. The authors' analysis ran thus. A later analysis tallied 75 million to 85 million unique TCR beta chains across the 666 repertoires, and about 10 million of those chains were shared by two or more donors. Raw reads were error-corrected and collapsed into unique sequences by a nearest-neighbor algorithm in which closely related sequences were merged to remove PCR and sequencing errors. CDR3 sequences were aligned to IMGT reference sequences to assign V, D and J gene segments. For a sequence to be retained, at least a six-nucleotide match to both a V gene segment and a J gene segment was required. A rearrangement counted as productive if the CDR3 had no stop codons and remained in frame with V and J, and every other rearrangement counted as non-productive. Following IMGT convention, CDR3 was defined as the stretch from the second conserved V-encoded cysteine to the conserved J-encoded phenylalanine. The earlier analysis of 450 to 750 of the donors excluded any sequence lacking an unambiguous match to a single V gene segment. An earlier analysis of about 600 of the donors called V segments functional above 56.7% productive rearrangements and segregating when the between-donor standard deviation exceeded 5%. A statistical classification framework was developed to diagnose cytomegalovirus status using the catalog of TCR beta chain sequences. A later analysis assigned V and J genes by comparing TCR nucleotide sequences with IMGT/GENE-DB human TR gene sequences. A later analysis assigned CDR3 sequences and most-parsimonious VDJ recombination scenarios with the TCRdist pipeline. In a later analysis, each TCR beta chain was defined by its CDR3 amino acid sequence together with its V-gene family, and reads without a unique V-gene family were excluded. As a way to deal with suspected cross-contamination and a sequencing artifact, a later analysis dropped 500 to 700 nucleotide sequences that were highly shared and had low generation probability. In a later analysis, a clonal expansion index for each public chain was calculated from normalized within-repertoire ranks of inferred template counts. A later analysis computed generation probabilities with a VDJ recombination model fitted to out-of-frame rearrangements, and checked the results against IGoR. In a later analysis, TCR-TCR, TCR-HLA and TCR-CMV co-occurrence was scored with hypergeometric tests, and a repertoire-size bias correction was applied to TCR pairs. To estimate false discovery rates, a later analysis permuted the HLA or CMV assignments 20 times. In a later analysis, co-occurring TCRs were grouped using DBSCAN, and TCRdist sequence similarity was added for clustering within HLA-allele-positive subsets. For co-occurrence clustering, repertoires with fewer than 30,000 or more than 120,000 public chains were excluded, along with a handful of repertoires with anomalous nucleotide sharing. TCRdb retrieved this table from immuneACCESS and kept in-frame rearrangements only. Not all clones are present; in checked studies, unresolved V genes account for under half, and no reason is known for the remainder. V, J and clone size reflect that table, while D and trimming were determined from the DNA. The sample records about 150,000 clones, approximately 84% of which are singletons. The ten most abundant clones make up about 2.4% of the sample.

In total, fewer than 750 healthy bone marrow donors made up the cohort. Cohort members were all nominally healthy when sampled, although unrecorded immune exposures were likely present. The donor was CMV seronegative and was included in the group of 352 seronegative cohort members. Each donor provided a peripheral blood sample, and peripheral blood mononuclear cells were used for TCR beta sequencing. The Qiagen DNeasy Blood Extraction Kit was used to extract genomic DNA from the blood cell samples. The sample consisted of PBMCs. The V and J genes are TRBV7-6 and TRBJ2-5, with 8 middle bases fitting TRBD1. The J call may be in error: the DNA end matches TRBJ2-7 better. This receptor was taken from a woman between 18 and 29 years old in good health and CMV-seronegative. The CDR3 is CASSRYRTGIYEQYF. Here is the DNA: TGTGCCAGCAGCCGTTATAGGACAGGGATATACGAGCAGTACTTC.